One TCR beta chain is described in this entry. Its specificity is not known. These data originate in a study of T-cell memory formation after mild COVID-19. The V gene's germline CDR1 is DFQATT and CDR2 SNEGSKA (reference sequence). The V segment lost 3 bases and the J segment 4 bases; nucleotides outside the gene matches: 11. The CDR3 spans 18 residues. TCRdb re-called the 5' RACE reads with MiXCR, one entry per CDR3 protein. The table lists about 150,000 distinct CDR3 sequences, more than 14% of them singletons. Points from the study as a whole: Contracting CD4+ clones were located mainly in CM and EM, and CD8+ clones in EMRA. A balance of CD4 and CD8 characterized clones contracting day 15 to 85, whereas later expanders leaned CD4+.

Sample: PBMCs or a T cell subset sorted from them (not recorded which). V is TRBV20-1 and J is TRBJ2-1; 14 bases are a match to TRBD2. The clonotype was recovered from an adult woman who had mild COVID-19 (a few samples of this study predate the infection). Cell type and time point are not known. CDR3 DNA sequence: TGCAGTGCTAGCCCGGGACTAGCGGGAGACGGGCCTTACAATGAGCAGTTCTTC. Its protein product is CSASPGLAGDGPYNEQFF.